This record concerns one T cell receptor beta chain sequence. Its antigen is still unknown. The source of the sample is a study of T cells after yellow fever vaccination. Overall study results and limits: Most clones from primary vaccination resurfaced after the booster (under 97% CD4, less than 90% CD8).

TCRdb redid the calling of the 5' RACE reads with MiXCR, one entry per CDR3 protein. The data show about 430,000 distinct CDR3 sequences, roughly 20% seen once. This CDR3 spans 19 amino acids. Germline CDR1 is LGHNA and CDR2 is YSLEER. V shed 1 base and J 6 bases; nucleotides not matched to a gene: 15. The TCR was taken from a man between 18 and 35 years old who received the YFV17D yellow fever vaccine. The chain couples TRBV4-3 to TRBJ2-1; 10 positions agree with TRBD2. This specimen consisted of PBMCs, obtained before the yellow fever booster vaccination. The CDR3, as DNA: TGCGCCAGCAGCCAAGTAGGAGGGCTAGCGGGGGTCGTTAGCAATGAGCAGTTCTTC. Translation: CASSQVGGLAGVVSNEQFF.